The 8 T cell receptor beta chains given below trace back to one sample, sequenced in a study of cytomegalovirus exposure and HLA in healthy donors. The PCR employed 60 Vbeta primers together with 13 Jbeta primers. The table came from immunoSEQ multiplex PCR; TCRdb's copy has only in-frame clones and leaves some out. Of some 150,000 clones in the sample, about 77% are singletons; the top ten hold 1.1% to 1.5%. The sequenced material came from PBMCs. These receptors all stem from a woman aged 40 to 50 in good health and CMV-seronegative.

V usage is TRBV29-1 and J usage is TRBJ2-5; no reliable D call. Germline V lookup: CDR1 SQVTM, CDR2 ANQGSEA. CDR3 length equals 13 residues. The V end lost 3 bases, the J end lost 1 base, and 9 bases lay between the germline ends. The CDR3 bases are TGCAGCGTTGATGTCTCCTCCCAAGAGACCCAGTACTTC. It encodes CSVDVSSQETQYF.

The rearrangement links TRBV19 to TRBJ1-4; D perhaps matches TRBD1 (5 bases). Per the germline V gene, CDR1 is LNHDA and CDR2 is SQIVND (reference sequence). The CDR3 spans 14 residues. V was clipped by 6 bases and J by 6 bases, with 14 bases between them. The CDR3 bases are TGTGCCAGTAGCCAGGGAGGGGCGGATGAAAAACTGTTTTTT. It yields the protein CASSQGGADEKLFF.

This chain connects TRBV5-4 to TRBJ1-6, with D possibly TRBD1 on 6 matching bases. This CDR3 has 13 amino acids. Between the trimmed V and J ends, which lost 5 bases and 6 bases, there was a span of 9 bases. CDR1 SGHNT and CDR2 YYREEE come from the germline V gene (reference sequence). CDR3 residues: CASSRGGNSPLHF. CDR3 DNA: TGTGCCAGCAGTCGAGGGGGTAATTCACCCCTCCACTTT.

This chain connects TRBV5-4 to TRBJ1-1; TRBD1 is a possible D gene (5 bases). The CDR3 runs to 16 residues. Trimming cost V 4 bases and J 3 bases, with 19 bases left between them. Germline CDR1 and CDR2: SGHNT and YYREEE (reference sequence). The CDR3 DNA reads TGTGCCAGCAGCCCGTGGGGGGTAGTTTTGGACACTGAAGCTTTCTTT. It encodes CASSPWGVVLDTEAFF.

J is TRBJ1-1 and V is TRBV6-5, with 7 bases fitting TRBD1. CDR3 length equals 14 residues. With 6 bases clipped from V and 4 bases from J, the junction kept 8 bases outside the gene matches. The germline gives CDR1 MNHEY, CDR2 SVGAGI. The CDR3 nucleotides read TGTGCCAGCAGGTTGGAGGGGGCCGGCACTGAAGCTTTCTTT. It translates to CASRLEGAGTEAFF.

The chain is built from TRBV30 and TRBJ1-4; 9 bases are a match to TRBD1. V lost 3 bases and J lost 7; bases outside the gene matches: 6. The germline CDR1 and CDR2 sequences are GTSNPN and SVGIG (reference sequence). This CDR3 comprises 14 residues. CDR3 nucleotides: TGTGCCTGGAGCCCCGGGACAGGGTTTGAAAAACTGTTTTTT. Amino acid sequence: CAWSPGTGFEKLFF.

The chain employs TRBV6-5 and TRBJ2-7; D is unclear. The V gene lost 6 bases and the J gene lost 0 bases, with 15 bases spanning the gap. CDR3 size: 15 residues. From germline, CDR1 is MNHEY and CDR2 SVGAGI. The CDR3 loop reads CASRRNRESSYEQYF. In nucleotides, the CDR3 is TGTGCCAGCAGAAGGAACAGAGAAAGCTCCTACGAGCAGTACTTC.

This clone was seen a few times. The chain combines TRBV7-8 with TRBJ2-7, with 8 bases that match TRBD1. This CDR3 has 14 amino acids. Germline lookup yields CDR1 SGHVS and CDR2 FQNEAQ. Unmatched junction bases numbered 4, after V lost 2 bases and J lost 4 bases. The CDR3 DNA reads TGTGCCAGCAGCTTAATTCAGGGGGCTTACGAGCAGTACTTC. Protein sequence: CASSLIQGAYEQYF.